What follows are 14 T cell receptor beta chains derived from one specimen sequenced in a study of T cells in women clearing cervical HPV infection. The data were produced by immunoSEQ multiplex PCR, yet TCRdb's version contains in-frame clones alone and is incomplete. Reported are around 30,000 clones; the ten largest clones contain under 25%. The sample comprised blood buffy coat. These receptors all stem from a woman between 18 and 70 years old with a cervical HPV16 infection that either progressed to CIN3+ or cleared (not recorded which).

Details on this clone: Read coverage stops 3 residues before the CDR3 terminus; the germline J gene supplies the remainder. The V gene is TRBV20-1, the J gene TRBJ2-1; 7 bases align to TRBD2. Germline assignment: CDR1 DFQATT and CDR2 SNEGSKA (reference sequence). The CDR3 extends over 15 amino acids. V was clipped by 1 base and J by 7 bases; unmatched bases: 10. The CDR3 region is CSARGAGTNFNEQFF. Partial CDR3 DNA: TGCAGTGCTAGAGGCGCCGGGACTAACTTTAATGAG.

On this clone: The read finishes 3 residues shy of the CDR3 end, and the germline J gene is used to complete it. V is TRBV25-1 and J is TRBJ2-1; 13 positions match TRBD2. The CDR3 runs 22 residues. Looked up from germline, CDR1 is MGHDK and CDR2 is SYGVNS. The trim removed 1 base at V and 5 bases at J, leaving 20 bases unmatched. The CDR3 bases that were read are TGTGCCAGCAGTGAATTGGGCTGGGATACTAGCGGGAGGGGGGGCCGGGACAATGAG. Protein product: CASSELGWDTSGRGGRDNE. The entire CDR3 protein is CASSELGWDTSGRGGRDNEQFF.

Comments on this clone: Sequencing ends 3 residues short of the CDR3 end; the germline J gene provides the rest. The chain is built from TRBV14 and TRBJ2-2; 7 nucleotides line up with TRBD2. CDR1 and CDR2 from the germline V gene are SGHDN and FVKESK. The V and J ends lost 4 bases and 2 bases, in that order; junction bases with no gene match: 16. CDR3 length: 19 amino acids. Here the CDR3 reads CASSLILGLVGGNTGELFF. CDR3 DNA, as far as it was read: TGTGCCAGCAGCCTGATCCTTGGACTAGTGGGAGGTAACACCGGGGAG.

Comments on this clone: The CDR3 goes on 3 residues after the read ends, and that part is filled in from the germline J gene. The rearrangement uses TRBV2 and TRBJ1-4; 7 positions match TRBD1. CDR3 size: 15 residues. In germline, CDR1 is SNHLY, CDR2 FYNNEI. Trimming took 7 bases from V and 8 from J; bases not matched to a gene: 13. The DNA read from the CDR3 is TGTGCCAGCACGGAACTTGCAGGGGGAAAAGAAAAA. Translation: CASTELAGGKEK. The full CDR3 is CASTELAGGKEKLFF.

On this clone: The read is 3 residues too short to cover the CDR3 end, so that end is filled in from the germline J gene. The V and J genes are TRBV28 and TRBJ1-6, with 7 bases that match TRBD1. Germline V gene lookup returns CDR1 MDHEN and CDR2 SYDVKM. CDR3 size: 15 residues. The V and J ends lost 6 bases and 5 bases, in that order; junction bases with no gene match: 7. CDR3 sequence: CASSPGTVNNSPLHF. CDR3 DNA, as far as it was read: TGTGCCAGCAGCCCCGGGACAGTAAATAATTCACCC. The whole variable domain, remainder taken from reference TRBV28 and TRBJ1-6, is DVKVTQSSRYLVKRTGEKVFLECVQDMDHENMFWYRQDPGLGLRLIYFSYDVKMKEKGDIPEGYSVSREKKERFSLILESASTNQTSMYLCASSPGTVNNSPLHFGNGTRLTVT.

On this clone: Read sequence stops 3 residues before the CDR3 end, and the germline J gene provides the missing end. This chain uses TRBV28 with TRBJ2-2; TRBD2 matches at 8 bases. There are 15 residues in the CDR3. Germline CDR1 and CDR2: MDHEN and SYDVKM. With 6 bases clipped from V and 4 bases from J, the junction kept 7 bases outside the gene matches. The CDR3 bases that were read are TGTGCCAGCAGGAACGGGAGGGCGGGCACCGGGGAG. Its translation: CASRNGRAGTGE. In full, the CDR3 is CASRNGRAGTGELFF.

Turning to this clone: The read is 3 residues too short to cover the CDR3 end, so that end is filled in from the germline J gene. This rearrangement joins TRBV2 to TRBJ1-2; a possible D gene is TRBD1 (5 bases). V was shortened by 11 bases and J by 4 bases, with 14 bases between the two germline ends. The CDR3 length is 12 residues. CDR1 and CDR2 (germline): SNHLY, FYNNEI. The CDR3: CAAHGGTYGYTF. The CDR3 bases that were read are TGTGCCGCCCACGGGGGGACCTATGGC.

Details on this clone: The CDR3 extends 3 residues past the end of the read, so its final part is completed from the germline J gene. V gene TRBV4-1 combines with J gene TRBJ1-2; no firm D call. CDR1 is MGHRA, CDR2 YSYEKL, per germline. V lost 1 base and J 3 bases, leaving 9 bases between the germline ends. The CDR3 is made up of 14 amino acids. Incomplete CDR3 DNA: TGCGCCAGCAGCCAAGGCACAGCCCACTATGGC. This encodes CASSQGTAHYG. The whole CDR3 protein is CASSQGTAHYGYTF.

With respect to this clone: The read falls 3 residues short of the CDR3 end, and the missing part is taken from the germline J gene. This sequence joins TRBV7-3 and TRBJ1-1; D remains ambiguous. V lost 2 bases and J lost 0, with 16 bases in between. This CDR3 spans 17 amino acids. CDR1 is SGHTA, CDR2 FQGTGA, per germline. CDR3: CASSLQRILGMNTEAFF. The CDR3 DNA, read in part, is TGTGCCAGCAGCTTACAGCGGATCCTGGGGATGAACACTGAA.

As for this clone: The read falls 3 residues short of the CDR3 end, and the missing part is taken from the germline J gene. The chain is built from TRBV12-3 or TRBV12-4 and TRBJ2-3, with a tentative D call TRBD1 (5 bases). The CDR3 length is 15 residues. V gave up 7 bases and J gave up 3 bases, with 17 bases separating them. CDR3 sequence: CASTPSGRVTDTQYF. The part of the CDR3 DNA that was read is TGTGCCAGCACCCCCTCGGGCAGGGTGACAGATACG.

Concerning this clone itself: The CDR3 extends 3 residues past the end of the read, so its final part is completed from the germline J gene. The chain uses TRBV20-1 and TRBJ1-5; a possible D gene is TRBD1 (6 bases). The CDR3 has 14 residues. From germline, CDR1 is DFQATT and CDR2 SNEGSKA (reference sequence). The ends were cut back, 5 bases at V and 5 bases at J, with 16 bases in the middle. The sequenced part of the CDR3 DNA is TGCAGTGCTCGTAAACAGGGTCCCCATCAGCCC. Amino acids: CSARKQGPHQP. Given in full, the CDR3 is CSARKQGPHQPQHF.

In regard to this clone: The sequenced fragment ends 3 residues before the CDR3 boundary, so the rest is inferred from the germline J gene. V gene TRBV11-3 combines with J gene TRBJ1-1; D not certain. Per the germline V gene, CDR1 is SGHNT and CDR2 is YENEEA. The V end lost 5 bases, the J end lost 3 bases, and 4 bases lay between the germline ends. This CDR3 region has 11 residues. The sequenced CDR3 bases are TGTGCCAGCAGCCTTGACACTGAA. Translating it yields CASSLDTE. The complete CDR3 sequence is CASSLDTEAFF.

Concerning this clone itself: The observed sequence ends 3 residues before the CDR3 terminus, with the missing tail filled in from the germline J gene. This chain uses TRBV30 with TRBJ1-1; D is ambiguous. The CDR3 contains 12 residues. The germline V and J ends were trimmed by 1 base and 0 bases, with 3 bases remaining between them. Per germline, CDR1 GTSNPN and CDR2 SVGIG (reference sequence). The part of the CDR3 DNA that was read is TGTGCCTGGAGTGCCGTGAACACTGAA. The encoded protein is CAWSAVNTE. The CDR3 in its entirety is CAWSAVNTEAFF.

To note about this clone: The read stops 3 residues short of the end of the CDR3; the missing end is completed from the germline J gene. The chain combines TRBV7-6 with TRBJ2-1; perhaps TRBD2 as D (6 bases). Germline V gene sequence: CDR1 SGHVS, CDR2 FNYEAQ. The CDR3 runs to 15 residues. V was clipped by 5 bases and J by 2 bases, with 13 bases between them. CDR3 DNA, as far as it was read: TGTGCCAGCAGCCCCCCACCGGGGGCCTACAATGAG. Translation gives CASSPPPGAYNE. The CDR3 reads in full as CASSPPPGAYNEQFF.